What follows are 31 T cell receptor beta chains derived from one specimen sequenced in a study of monozygotic twins with inflammatory bowel disease. TCRdb re-called the 5' RACE reads and shows each CDR3 protein once, DNA omitted. Its clone listing holds about 380,000 distinct CDR3 sequences. The specimen was blood. The receptor set was obtained from a human donor with ulcerative colitis or Crohn's disease, or a healthy co-twin of an affected twin (not recorded which).

This chain uses TRBV6-1 with TRBJ1-4; TCRdb returns TRBD1, unconfirmable since there is no DNA. From germline, CDR1 is MNHNS and CDR2 SASEGT. The CDR3 covers 15 residues. This CDR3 is CASSPRQGRNEKLFF.

This sequence joins TRBV7-2 and TRBJ2-3; checking the TCRdb D call of TRBD2 is not possible without DNA. CDR3 size: 15 residues. CDR1 and CDR2 (germline): SGHTA, FQGNSA. CDR3: CASSRFSPSTDTQYF.

CDR3 region: CASSQAKTSGGAGETQYF. The V and J genes are TRBV3-1 and TRBJ2-5; lacking DNA, the TRBD2 call made by TCRdb goes unchecked. This CDR3 spans 18 amino acids. Germline CDR1 reads LGHDT; CDR2 reads YNNKEL (reference sequence).

This CDR3 is CASSQVGARTDTQYF. This chain uses TRBV4-1 with TRBJ2-3; the TCRdb D gene call, TRBD1, has no DNA to confirm it. The CDR3 runs to 15 residues. The germline V gene has CDR1 MGHRA and CDR2 YSYEKL.

This chain joins TRBV3-1 and TRBJ1-4. The CDR3 extends over 16 amino acids. The germline V gene encodes CDR1 LGHDT and CDR2 YNNKEL (reference sequence). This chain's CDR3 is CASSPLPAATNEKLFF.

The chain recombines TRBV6-2 or TRBV6-3 with TRBJ1-1; TCRdb names TRBD1, which stays unverified in the absence of DNA. CDR3 length equals 13 residues. The germline gives CDR1 MNHEY, CDR2 SVGEGT. The CDR3: CASSYRDNTEAFF.

The chain links TRBV19 to TRBJ1-1; TCRdb proposes TRBD1, but this gene call is untestable without DNA. The CDR3 runs 14 residues. CDR1 LNHDA and CDR2 SQIVND come from the germline V gene (reference sequence). The CDR3 sequence is CASSTPLGNTEAFF.

The rearrangement uses TRBV19 and TRBJ2-5; TCRdb lists TRBD1, though no DNA is available to test this call. The CDR3 length is 14 residues. Germline CDR1 is LNHDA and CDR2 is SQIVND (reference sequence). The CDR3 region is CASKMDSGFGTQYF.

The CDR3 sequence: CASTPKYTGYATNEKLFF. The rearrangement links TRBV19 to TRBJ1-4; the D call of TRBD1 rests on TCRdb alone, since no DNA is present to check it. The CDR3 runs to 18 residues. CDR1 is LNHDA, CDR2 SQIVND, per germline (reference sequence).

The chain is built from TRBV7-3 and TRBJ2-3; TCRdb lists TRBD2, though no DNA is available to test this call. CDR3 length: 15 residues. Germline V CDR1 and CDR2: SGHTA, FQGTGA. CDR3 sequence reads: CASSPRLAWGDTQYF.

This sequence joins TRBV5-5 and TRBJ2-3; TCRdb's assignment of TRBD1 cannot be checked, as there is no DNA. This CDR3 is built from 16 residues. CDR1 is SGHKS, CDR2 YYEKEE, per germline (reference sequence). The CDR3 reads CASRLNPGQSTDTQYF.

The rearrangement joins TRBV4-2 to TRBJ2-7. The germline CDR1 and CDR2 sequences are LGHNA and YNFKEQ. This CDR3 is built from 15 residues. The CDR3 sequence is CASSQAQNEVGEQYF.

The chain joins TRBV7-2 to TRBJ1-2; the D call of TRBD1 rests on TCRdb alone, since no DNA is present to check it. CDR3 length: 15 amino acids. The germline V gene encodes CDR1 SGHTA and CDR2 FQGNSA. CDR3 region: CASSTSPDMAYGYTF.

V usage is TRBV29-1 and J usage is TRBJ1-3. This CDR3 is 12 amino acids long. Germline-derived CDR1 and CDR2 are SQVTM and ANQGSEA. The CDR3 reads CSVADNLNTIYF.

The chain couples TRBV20-1 to TRBJ2-5; as DNA is missing, the TRBD2 call by TCRdb cannot be tested. The CDR3 spans 13 residues. Germline V gene sequence: CDR1 DFQATT, CDR2 SNEGSKA (reference sequence). CDR3 in amino acids: CSALDPLGETQYF.

The CDR3 sequence: CASSSSSWETQYF. The V and J genes are TRBV7-3 and TRBJ2-5. Germline V gene lookup returns CDR1 SGHTA and CDR2 FQGTGA. This CDR3 is built from 13 residues.

The chain carries TRBV19 and TRBJ2-1; TCRdb indicates TRBD1, and absent DNA this call remains unverified. Germline CDR1 and CDR2: LNHDA and SQIVND (reference sequence). This CDR3 is built from 13 residues. The CDR3 loop reads CASTGIQGNEQFF. Filled out from reference TRBV19 and TRBJ2-1, the complete variable domain reads DGGITQSPKYLFRKEGQNVTLSCEQNLNHDAMYWYRQDPGQGLRLIYYSQIVNDFQKGDIAEGYSVSREKKESFPLTVTSAQKNPTAFYLCASTGIQGNEQFFGPGTRLTVL.

The chain is built from TRBV7-9 and TRBJ1-2. Germline V gene data show CDR1 as SEHNR and CDR2 as FQNEAQ (reference sequence). This CDR3 region has 11 residues. The CDR3 protein is CASNLHLGYTF. The full variable domain, its missing parts supplied by reference TRBV7-9 and TRBJ1-2, is DTGVSQNPRHKITKRGQNVTFRCDPISEHNRLYWYRQTLGQGPEFLTYFQNEAQLEKSRLLSDRFSAERPKGSFSTLEIQRTEQGDSAMYLCASNLHLGYTFGSGTRLTVV.

This sequence joins TRBV5-1 and TRBJ2-3. From germline, CDR1 is SGHRS and CDR2 YFSETQ. This CDR3 contains 14 residues. The CDR3 region is CASSPTLSTDTQYF.

This chain connects TRBV4-2 to TRBJ2-7; absent DNA, TCRdb's TRBD2 call cannot be checked. The CDR3 loop spans 16 amino acids. From germline, CDR1 is LGHNA and CDR2 YNFKEQ. CDR3 region: CASSQTDGGLSYEQYF.

The chain links TRBV5-4 to TRBJ2-3; TCRdb's D call of TRBD1 is untestable without DNA. Looked up from germline, CDR1 is SGHNT and CDR2 is YYREEE (reference sequence). The CDR3 consists of 15 residues. CDR3 sequence reads: CASSWGSGYTDTQYF.

The chain is built from TRBV4-1 and TRBJ2-2; no DNA is available, so the TRBD1 call from TCRdb remains unchecked. CDR1 and CDR2 from the germline V gene are MGHRA and YSYEKL. The CDR3 contains 15 residues. The CDR3 here is CASSQDGQVPGELFF.

This chain connects TRBV18 to TRBJ2-5; TCRdb's D call, TRBD2, is unchecked because there is no DNA. The CDR3 contains 17 residues. CDR1 KGHSH and CDR2 LQKENI come from the germline V gene. This CDR3 is CASSPSTSSAYQETQYF.

The V gene is TRBV6-1, the J gene TRBJ1-2. The germline V gene encodes CDR1 MNHNS and CDR2 SASEGT. The CDR3 spans 16 residues. The CDR3 loop is CASSPGGLWANYGYTF.

The V and J genes are TRBV6-5 and TRBJ2-7. The CDR3 covers 15 residues. Germline CDR1 and CDR2: MNHEY and SVGAGI. This CDR3 reads CASSYSQASSYEQYF.

The chain joins TRBV20-1 to TRBJ2-5; TCRdb proposes TRBD2, but this gene call is untestable without DNA. The germline V gene has CDR1 DFQATT and CDR2 SNEGSKA (reference sequence). The CDR3 has 14 amino acids. CDR3 loop: CSAGGLAGQETQYF.

The chain's CDR3 is CASSYGLAGVTGELFF. The chain has TRBV6-5 and TRBJ2-2; without DNA, the TCRdb call of TRBD2 cannot be checked. The CDR3 contains 16 residues. In germline, CDR1 is MNHEY, CDR2 SVGAGI.

The chain combines TRBV6-2 or TRBV6-3 with TRBJ2-7. The germline V gene encodes CDR1 MNHEY and CDR2 SVGEGT. The CDR3 is made up of 11 amino acids. CDR3 loop: CASRHRNEQYF.

The chain couples TRBV7-2 to TRBJ2-4; TCRdb's D gene call, TRBD1, goes unchecked for lack of DNA. This CDR3 has 16 amino acids. Per the germline V gene, CDR1 is SGHTA and CDR2 is FQGNSA. This CDR3 is CASSTQGMVAKNIQYF.

This rearrangement joins TRBV4-3 to TRBJ1-5; the TCRdb D gene call, TRBD1, has no DNA to confirm it. Germline CDR1 and CDR2: LGHNA and YSLEER. This CDR3 is built from 13 residues. CDR3 in amino acids: CASSQSGGEPQHF.

The chain has TRBV19 and TRBJ2-3; absent DNA, TCRdb's TRBD1 call cannot be checked. This CDR3 contains 16 residues. CDR1 and CDR2 from the germline V gene are LNHDA and SQIVND (reference sequence). CDR3 sequence reads: CASRREPGRNTDTQYF.